This TCR beta chain was found in a study of blood T cell repertoires in COVID-19. About the research overall: Samples of COVID-19 (acute and convalescent) were obtained from the United States, Italy and Spain. PBMCs, B-cell-depleted T cells, or T cells were the source of the cDNA or gDNA that made up the material.

Authors' methods: Cell counts per sample came from amplifying reference gene primers. Method: immunoSEQ multiplex PCR; TCRdb's copy keeps in-frame clones and lacks some. That table is the source of V, J and clone size, and D and trimming were worked out from the DNA. The data contain about 160,000 clones, approximately 87% of them singletons. This clone was counted a single time. Germline values: CDR1 MDHEN, CDR2 SYDVKM. J was trimmed by 4 bases and V by 8 bases; bases with no gene match: 4. This CDR3 spans 13 amino acids. J is TRBJ2-2 and V is TRBV28, with 7 positions matching TRBD1. Material: peripheral blood. The receptor was derived from a woman in her 70s with acute or convalescent COVID-19. The CDR3 DNA follows: TGTGCCAGCGGGGACAGCCGCACCGGGGAGCTGTTTTTT. The encoded protein is CASGDSRTGELFF.